The present entry profiles one T cell receptor (beta chain) with its context. Its antigen is currently unknown. This CDR3 has 15 amino acids. The V and J ends lost 3 bases and 1 base, in that order; junction bases with no gene match: 4. Germline V gene lookup returns CDR1 MDHEN and CDR2 SYDVKM. This specimen belongs to a study of response to subunit inactivated influenza vaccine. In TCRdb, the RT-PCR reads were re-called with MiXCR into one record per CDR3 protein. The sample has around 520,000 distinct CDR3 sequences; around 25% are singletons. Overall study results and limits: Seasonal influenza vaccination, on each occasion, was suggested by the authors to recruit few new T cells.

The TCR was taken from a man aged 50 to 59 who received an inactivated influenza vaccine. The sequencing here drew on CD4+ T cells sorted from PBMCs, taken 4 to 6 days after vaccination. The gene calls are TRBV28 and TRBJ2-5; 8 bases align to TRBD2. The DNA of the CDR3 is TGTGCCAGCAGTTTCCGCCGGGGGGGCCAAGAGACCCAGTACTTC. Translating gives CASSFRRGGQETQYF.